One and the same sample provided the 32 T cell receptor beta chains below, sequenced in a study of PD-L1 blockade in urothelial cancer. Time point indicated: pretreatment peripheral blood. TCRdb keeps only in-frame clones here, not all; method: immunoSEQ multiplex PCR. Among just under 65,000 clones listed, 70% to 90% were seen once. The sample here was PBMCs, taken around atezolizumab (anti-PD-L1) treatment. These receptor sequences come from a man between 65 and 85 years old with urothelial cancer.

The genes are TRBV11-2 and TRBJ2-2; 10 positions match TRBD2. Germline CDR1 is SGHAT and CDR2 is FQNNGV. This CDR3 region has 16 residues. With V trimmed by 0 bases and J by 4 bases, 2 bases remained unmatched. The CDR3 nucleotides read TGTGCCAGCAGCTTAGATCCTAGCGGGAGCACCGGGGAGCTGTTTTTT. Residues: CASSLDPSGSTGELFF.

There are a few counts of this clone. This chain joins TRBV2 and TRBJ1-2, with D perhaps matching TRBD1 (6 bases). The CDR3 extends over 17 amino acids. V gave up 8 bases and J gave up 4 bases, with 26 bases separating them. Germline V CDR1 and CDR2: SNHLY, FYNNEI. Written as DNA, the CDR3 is TGTGCCAGCGGCCTAAACCAGCAACGGACAGCCATCTATGGCTACACCTTC. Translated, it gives CASGLNQQRTAIYGYTF.

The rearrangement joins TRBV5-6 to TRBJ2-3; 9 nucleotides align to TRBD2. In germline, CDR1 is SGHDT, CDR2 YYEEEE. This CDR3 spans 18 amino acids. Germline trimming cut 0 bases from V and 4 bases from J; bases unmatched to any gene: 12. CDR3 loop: CASSLGFTAGGPADTQYF. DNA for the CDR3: TGTGCCAGCAGCTTGGGTTTTACGGCGGGAGGGCCCGCAGATACGCAGTATTTT.

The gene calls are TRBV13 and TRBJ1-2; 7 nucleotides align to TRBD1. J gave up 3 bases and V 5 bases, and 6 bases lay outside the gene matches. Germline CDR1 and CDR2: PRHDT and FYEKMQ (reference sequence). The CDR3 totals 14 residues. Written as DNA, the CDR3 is TGTGCCAGCAGCCTTTGGGACAGCGACTATGGCTACACCTTC. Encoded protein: CASSLWDSDYGYTF.

The DNA of the CDR3 is TGCGCCAGCAGCAATACAGGGGTTCGCACCGGGGAGCTGTTTTTT. Encoded protein: CASSNTGVRTGELFF. The chain has TRBV5-1 and TRBJ2-2; 7 nucleotides agree with TRBD1. Germline V gives CDR1 SGHRS, CDR2 YFSETQ. The CDR3 has 15 amino acids. With 4 bases clipped from V and 4 bases from J, the junction kept 7 bases outside the gene matches. The full variable domain, rest sourced from reference TRBV5-1 and TRBJ2-2, is KAGVTQTPRYLIKTRGQQVTLSCSPISGHRSVSWYQQTPGQGLQFLFEYFSETQRNKGNFPGRFSGRQFSNSRSEMNVSTLELGDSALYLCASSNTGVRTGELFFGEGSRLTVL.

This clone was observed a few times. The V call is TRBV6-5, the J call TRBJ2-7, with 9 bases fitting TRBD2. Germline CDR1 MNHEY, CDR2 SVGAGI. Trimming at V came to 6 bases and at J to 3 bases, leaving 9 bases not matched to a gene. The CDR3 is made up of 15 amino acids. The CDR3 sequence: CASRLGLADFYEQYF. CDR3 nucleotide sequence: TGTGCCAGCAGGCTGGGACTAGCAGATTTCTACGAGCAGTACTTC.

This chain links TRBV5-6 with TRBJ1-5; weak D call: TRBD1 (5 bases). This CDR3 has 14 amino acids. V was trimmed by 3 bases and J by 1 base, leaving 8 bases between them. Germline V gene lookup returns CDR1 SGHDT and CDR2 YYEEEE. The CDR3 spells CASSYGGSNQPQHF. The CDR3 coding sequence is TGTGCCAGCAGCTACGGGGGGAGCAATCAGCCCCAGCATTTT. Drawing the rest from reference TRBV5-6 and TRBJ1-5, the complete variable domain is DAGVTQSPTHLIKTRGQQVTLRCSPKSGHDTVSWYQQALGQGPQFIFQYYEEEERQRGNFPDRFSGHQFPNYSSELNVNALLLGDSALYLCASSYGGSNQPQHFGDGTRLSIL.

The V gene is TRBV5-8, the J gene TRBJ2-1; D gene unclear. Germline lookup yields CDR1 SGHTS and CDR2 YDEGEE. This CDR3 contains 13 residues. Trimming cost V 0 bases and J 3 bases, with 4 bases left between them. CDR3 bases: TGTGCCAGCAGCTTGGGTTACTACAATGAGCAGTTCTTC. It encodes CASSLGYYNEQFF.

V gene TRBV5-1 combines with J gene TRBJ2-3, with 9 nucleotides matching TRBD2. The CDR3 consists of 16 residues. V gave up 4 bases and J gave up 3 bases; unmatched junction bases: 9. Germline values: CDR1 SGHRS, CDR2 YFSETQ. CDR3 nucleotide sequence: TGCGCCAGCAGCAAGCAGACTAGCGGAGGGACAGATACGCAGTATTTT. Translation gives CASSKQTSGGTDTQYF.

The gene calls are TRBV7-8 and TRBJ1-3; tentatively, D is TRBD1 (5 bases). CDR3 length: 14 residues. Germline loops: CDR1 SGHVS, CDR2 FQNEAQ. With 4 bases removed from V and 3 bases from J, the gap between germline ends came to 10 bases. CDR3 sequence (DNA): TGTGCCAGCAGCTCTAGGACAATTGGAAACACCATATATTTT. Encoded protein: CASSSRTIGNTIYF.

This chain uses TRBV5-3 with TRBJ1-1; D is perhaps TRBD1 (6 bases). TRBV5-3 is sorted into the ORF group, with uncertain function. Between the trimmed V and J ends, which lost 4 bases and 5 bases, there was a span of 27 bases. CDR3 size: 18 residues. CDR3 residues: CARSLRINTGTGRTEAFF. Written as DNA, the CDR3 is TGTGCCAGAAGCCTCAGAATTAACACAGGGACGGGGAGAACTGAAGCTTTCTTT.

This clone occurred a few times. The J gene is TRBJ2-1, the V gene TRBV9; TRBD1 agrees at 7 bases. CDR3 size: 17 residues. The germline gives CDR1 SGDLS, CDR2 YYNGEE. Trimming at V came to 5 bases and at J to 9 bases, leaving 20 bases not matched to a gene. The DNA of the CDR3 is TGTGCCAGCAGTGCACAGGGGCCCAACGAGCGAGTCCTTGAGCAGTTCTTC. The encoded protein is CASSAQGPNERVLEQFF.

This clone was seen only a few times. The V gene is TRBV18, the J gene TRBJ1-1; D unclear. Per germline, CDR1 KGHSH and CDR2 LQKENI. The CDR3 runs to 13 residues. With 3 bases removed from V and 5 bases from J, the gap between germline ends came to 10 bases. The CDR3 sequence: CASSPFDGTEAFF. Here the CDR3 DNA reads TGTGCCAGCTCACCCTTCGACGGGACTGAAGCTTTCTTT.

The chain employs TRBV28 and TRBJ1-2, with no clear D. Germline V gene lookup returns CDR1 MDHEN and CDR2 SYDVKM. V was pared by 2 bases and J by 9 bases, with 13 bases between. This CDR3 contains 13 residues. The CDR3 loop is CASSLAERRSYTF. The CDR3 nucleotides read TGTGCCAGCAGTTTAGCGGAGCGACGGAGCTACACCTTC.

Written as DNA, the CDR3 is TGTGCCAGTAGTACCGATTCGACTAGCGGTATGAAGTACTTC. It encodes CASSTDSTSGMKYF. V usage is TRBV19 and J usage is TRBJ2-7; 9 nucleotides align to TRBD2. The CDR3 is made up of 14 amino acids. Germline-derived CDR1 and CDR2 are LNHDA and SQIVND (reference sequence). Unmatched junction bases numbered 12, after V lost 4 bases and J lost 11 bases.

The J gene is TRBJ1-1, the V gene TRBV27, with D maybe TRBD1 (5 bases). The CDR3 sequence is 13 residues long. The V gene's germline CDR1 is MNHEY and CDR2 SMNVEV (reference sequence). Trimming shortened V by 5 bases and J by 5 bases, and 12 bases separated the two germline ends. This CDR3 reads CASSPGGRTEAFF. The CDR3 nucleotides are TGTGCCAGCAGTCCGGGGGGAAGAACTGAAGCTTTCTTT.

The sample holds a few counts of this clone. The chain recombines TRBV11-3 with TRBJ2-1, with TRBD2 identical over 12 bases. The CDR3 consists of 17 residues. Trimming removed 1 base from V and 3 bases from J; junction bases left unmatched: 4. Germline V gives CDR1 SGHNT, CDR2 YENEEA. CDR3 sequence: CASSLGSSGRVYNEQFF. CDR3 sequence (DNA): TGTGCCAGCAGCTTAGGGTCTAGCGGGAGGGTCTACAATGAGCAGTTCTTC.

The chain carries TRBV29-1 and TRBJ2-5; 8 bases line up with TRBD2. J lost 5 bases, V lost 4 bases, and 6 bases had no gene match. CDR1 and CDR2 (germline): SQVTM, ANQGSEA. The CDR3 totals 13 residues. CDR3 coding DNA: TGCAGCGTTGCGGGAGGGGCGTCGGAGACCCAGTACTTC. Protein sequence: CSVAGGASETQYF.

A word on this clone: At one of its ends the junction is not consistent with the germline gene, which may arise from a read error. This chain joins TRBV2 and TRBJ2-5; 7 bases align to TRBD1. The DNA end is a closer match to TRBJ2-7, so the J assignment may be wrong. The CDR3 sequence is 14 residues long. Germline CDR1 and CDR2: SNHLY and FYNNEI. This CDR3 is CASSLDRFSDEQYF. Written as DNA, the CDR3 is TGTGCCAGCAGTTTGGACAGGTTCTCCGACGAGCAGTACTTC.

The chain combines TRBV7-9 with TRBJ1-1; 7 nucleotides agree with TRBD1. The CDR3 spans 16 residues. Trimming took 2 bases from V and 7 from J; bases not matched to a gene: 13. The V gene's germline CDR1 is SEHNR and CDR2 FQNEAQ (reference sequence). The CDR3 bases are TGTGCCAGCAGCTTAAGAAAGAAGACAGGGATCGGTGAAGCTTTCTTT. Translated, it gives CASSLRKKTGIGEAFF.

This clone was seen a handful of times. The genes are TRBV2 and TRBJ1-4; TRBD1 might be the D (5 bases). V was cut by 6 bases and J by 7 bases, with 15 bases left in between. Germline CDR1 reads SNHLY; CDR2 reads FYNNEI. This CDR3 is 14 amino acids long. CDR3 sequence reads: CASREQDGGEKLFF. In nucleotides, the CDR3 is TGTGCCAGCAGGGAACAAGACGGGGGTGAAAAACTGTTTTTT.

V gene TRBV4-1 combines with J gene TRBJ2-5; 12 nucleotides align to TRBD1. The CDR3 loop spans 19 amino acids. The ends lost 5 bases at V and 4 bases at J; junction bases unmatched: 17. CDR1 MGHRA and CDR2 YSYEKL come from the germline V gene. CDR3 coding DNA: TGCGCCAGCAGCTTCCCTTCCGGGACAGGGGGCGAGGTGGGAGAGACCCAGTACTTC. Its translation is CASSFPSGTGGEVGETQYF.

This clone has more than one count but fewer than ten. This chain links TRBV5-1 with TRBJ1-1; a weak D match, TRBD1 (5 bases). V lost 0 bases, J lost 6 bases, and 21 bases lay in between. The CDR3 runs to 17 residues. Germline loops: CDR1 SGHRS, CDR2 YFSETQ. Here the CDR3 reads CASSLGQLRAGTSEAFF. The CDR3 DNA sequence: TGCGCCAGCAGCTTGGGACAACTGCGTGCGGGGACGTCTGAAGCTTTCTTT.

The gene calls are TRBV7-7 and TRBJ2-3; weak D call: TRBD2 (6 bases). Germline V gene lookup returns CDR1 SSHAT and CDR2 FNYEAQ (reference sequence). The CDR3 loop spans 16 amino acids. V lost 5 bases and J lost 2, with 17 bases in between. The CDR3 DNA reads TGTGCCAGCAGCCCCCTGGGTAGCGGTCACACAGATACGCAGTATTTT. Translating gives CASSPLGSGHTDTQYF.

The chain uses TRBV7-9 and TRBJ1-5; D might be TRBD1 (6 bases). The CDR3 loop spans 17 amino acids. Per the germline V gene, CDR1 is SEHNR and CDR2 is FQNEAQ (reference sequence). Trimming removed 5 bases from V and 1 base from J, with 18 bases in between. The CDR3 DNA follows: TGTGCCAGCAGCGACACGTCCACAGGGTTGAGCAATCAGCCCCAGCATTTT. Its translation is CASSDTSTGLSNQPQHF.

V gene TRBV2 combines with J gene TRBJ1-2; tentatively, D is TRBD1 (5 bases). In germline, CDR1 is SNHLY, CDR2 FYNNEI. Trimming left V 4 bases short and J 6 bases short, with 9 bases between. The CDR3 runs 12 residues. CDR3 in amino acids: CASSVRTNGYTF. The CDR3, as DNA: TGTGCCAGCAGTGTACGGACAAATGGCTACACCTTC. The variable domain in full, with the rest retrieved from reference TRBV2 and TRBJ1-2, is EPEVTQTPSHQVTQMGQEVILRCVPISNHLYFYWYRQILGQKVEFLVSFYNNEISEKSEIFDDQFSVERPDGSNFTLKIRSTKLEDSAMYFCASSVRTNGYTFGSGTRLTVV.

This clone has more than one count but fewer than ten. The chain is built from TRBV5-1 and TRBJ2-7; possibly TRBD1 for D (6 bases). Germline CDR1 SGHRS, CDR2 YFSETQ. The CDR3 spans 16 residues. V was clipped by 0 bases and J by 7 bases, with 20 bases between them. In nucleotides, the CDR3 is TGCGCCAGCAGCTTGGCCGTGGGGGCGGATCGTTATGAGCAGTACTTC. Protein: CASSLAVGADRYEQYF.

CDR3 sequence (DNA): TGTGCCTGGAAAGGGAGCGGGAGGGGCCACGAGCAGTACTTC. Its translation is CAWKGSGRGHEQYF. V and J are TRBV30 and TRBJ2-7; 10 bases align to TRBD2. CDR1 and CDR2 (germline): GTSNPN, SVGIG (reference sequence). This CDR3 has 14 residues. Trimming cost V 4 bases and J 5 bases; bases outside gene matches: 8.

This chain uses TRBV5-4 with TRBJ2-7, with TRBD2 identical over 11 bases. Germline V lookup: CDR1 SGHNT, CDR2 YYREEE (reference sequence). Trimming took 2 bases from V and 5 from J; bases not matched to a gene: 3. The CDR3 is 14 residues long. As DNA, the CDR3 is TGTGCCAGCAGCTTTACTAGCGGGAGCCACGAGCAGTACTTC. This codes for CASSFTSGSHEQYF.

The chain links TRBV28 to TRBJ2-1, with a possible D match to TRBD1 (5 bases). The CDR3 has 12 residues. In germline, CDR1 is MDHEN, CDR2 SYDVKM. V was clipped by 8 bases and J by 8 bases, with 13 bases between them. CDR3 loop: CASGGAFDEQFF. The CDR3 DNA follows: TGTGCCAGCGGTGGGGCGTTCGATGAGCAGTTCTTC.

Written as DNA, the CDR3 is TGCGCCAGCAGCTTGACTAGTAATTCCTACGAGCAGTACTTC. It codes for CASSLTSNSYEQYF. The genes are TRBV5-1 and TRBJ2-7; D may be TRBD2 (5 bases). The CDR3 consists of 14 residues. The V gene lost 1 base and the J gene lost 1 base, with 9 bases spanning the gap. Germline V CDR1 and CDR2: SGHRS, YFSETQ.

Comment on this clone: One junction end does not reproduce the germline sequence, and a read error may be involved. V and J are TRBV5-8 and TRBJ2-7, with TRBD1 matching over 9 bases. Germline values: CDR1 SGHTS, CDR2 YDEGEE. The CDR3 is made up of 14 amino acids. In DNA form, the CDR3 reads TGTGCCAGCAGCTTGGTCAGAGGAGGGACAGGGATGATATTC. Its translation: CASSLVRGGTGMIF.